Shown below are 17 T cell receptor beta chains from a single sample sequenced in a study of T cells in Graves' hyperthyroidism and ophthalmopathy. TCR beta CDR3 region amplification was performed from RNA transcripts. First-round RT-PCR with HTBI primers amplified the TCR CDR3 region. TCRdb re-called the multiplex PCR reads through MiXCR, storing one row per CDR3 protein. The repertoire holds more than 300,000 distinct CDR3 sequences, about 14% seen once, with roughly 21% in the top ten. The sequencing input was blood. The receptors derive from a woman aged 25 to 39 with Graves' ophthalmopathy.

Only a few counts were recorded for this clonotype. CDR3 in amino acids: CASSSGLTSTDTQYF. CDR3 sequence (DNA): TGTGCCAGCAGCTCGGGACTAACTAGCACAGATACGCAGTATTTT. This chain links TRBV5-4 with TRBJ2-3, with 7 nucleotides matching TRBD2. The CDR3 extends over 15 amino acids. Trimming removed 3 bases from V and 0 bases from J; junction bases left unmatched: 4. Germline V gene data show CDR1 as SGHNT and CDR2 as YYREEE (reference sequence).

The chain couples TRBV19 to TRBJ1-2, with D unresolved. Between the trimmed V and J ends, which lost 3 bases and 4 bases, there was a span of 6 bases. The CDR3 totals 12 residues. Germline CDR1 LNHDA, CDR2 SQIVND (reference sequence). The DNA for the CDR3 is TGTGCCAGTAGTATCTCCATCTATGGCTACACCTTC. It codes for CASSISIYGYTF.

This clonotype was seen at least ten times. The chain employs TRBV12-3 or TRBV12-4 and TRBJ1-2, with 11 bases matching TRBD1. With V trimmed by 1 base and J by 5 bases, 9 bases remained unmatched. There are 17 residues in the CDR3. The CDR3 protein is CASSLGTGGFFGYGYTF. DNA for the CDR3: TGTGCCAGCAGTTTAGGGACAGGGGGCTTTTTTGGATATGGCTACACCTTC.

This clonotype came up many times. The chain couples TRBV28 to TRBJ1-1; D remains unclear. The CDR3 is 13 residues long. Deletions cut 3 bases from V and 0 bases from J, with 5 bases between. Germline assignment: CDR1 MDHEN and CDR2 SYDVKM. CDR3 coding DNA: TGTGCCAGCAGTTTTAACATGAACACTGAAGCTTTCTTT. It specifies CASSFNMNTEAFF.

This clonotype appeared once. The V and J genes are TRBV11-3 and TRBJ1-3; D might be TRBD1 (6 bases). V lost 4 bases, J lost 7 bases, and 14 bases lay in between. This CDR3 comprises 14 residues. Germline assignment: CDR1 SGHNT and CDR2 YENEEA. The CDR3 sequence: CASSSADRPNTIYF. As DNA, the CDR3 is TGTGCCAGCAGCTCCGCCGACAGGCCGAACACCATATATTTT.

In this sample, this clonotype turned up a few times. The chain recombines TRBV7-9 with TRBJ2-5, with 8 bases identical to TRBD2. Germline trimming cut 5 bases from V and 3 bases from J; bases unmatched to any gene: 8. The CDR3 contains 15 residues. Germline assignment: CDR1 SEHNR and CDR2 FQNEAQ (reference sequence). CDR3 sequence: CASSPTGTSEETQYF. The CDR3 DNA reads as TGTGCCAGCAGCCCCACCGGGACTAGTGAAGAGACCCAGTACTTC.

CDR3 sequence: CASSRQGASSYEQYF. The DNA for the CDR3 is TGTGCCAGCAGTCGACAGGGGGCTTCATCCTACGAGCAGTACTTC. The chain carries TRBV6-1 and TRBJ2-7; 10 bases align to TRBD1. CDR3 length: 15 residues. Trimming took 5 bases from V and 1 from J; bases not matched to a gene: 5. Germline V lookup: CDR1 MNHNS, CDR2 SASEGT.

Many counts were recorded for this clonotype. The chain uses TRBV11-3 and TRBJ1-2; no clear D gene. The V end lost 6 bases, the J end lost 5 bases, and 22 bases lay between the germline ends. The germline CDR1 and CDR2 sequences are SGHNT and YENEEA. The CDR3 runs to 16 residues. The CDR3 DNA follows: TGTGCCAGCAGTTCAACCCAACCGGGATCCCGGTATGGCTACACCTTC. It encodes CASSSTQPGSRYGYTF.

There are many counts of this clonotype. The V call is TRBV6-5, the J call TRBJ2-2, with TRBD1 as a possible D gene (6 bases). CDR3 length: 16 amino acids. Germline V gives CDR1 MNHEY, CDR2 SVGAGI. V dropped 0 bases and J dropped 0 bases, with 8 bases sitting between them. The CDR3 reads CASSYSGTTNTGELFF. The DNA for the CDR3 is TGTGCCAGCAGTTACTCCGGGACAACGAACACCGGGGAGCTGTTTTTT.

This clonotype was seen ten or more times. CDR3: CASSLGAGLLDTQYF. CDR3 coding DNA: TGTGCCAGCAGCTTAGGCGCAGGACTACTAGATACGCAGTATTTT. The rearrangement uses TRBV7-8 and TRBJ2-3; D is perhaps TRBD2 (6 bases). V lost 1 base, J lost 5 bases, and 13 bases lay in between. CDR1 is SGHVS, CDR2 FQNEAQ, per germline. This CDR3 contains 15 residues.

This clonotype has more than one count but fewer than ten. The chain recombines TRBV7-9 with TRBJ2-5; possibly TRBD1 or TRBD2 for D (7 bases each). V lost 5 bases to trimming and J lost 0 bases, with 19 bases between them. There are 17 residues in the CDR3. Germline values: CDR1 SEHNR, CDR2 FQNEAQ (reference sequence). DNA of the CDR3: TGTGCCAGCAGCCCTACCAGGGGGGGGATCGACCAAGAGACCCAGTACTTC. It translates to CASSPTRGGIDQETQYF. Full variable domain (remainder filled in from reference TRBV7-9 and TRBJ2-5): DTGVSQNPRHKITKRGQNVTFRCDPISEHNRLYWYRQTLGQGPEFLTYFQNEAQLEKSRLLSDRFSAERPKGSFSTLEIQRTEQGDSAMYLCASSPTRGGIDQETQYFGPGTRLLVL.

This clonotype came up many times. The chain carries TRBV20-1 and TRBJ2-4; D is possibly TRBD2 (5 bases). CDR1 is DFQATT, CDR2 SNEGSKA, per germline (reference sequence). Deletions cut 2 bases from V and 8 bases from J, with 13 bases between. The CDR3 runs to 13 residues. The CDR3 is CSARFPPGDIQYF. The CDR3, as DNA: TGCAGTGCTAGATTTCCCCCCGGGGACATTCAGTACTTC.

This clonotype was seen at least ten times. The genes are TRBV5-1 and TRBJ2-7; D could derive from TRBD1 or TRBD2 (5 bases each). The CDR3 sequence is 18 residues long. Per the germline V gene, CDR1 is SGHRS and CDR2 is YFSETQ. Between the trimmed V and J ends, which lost 1 base and 3 bases, there was a span of 23 bases. The CDR3 nucleotides read TGCGCCAGCAGCTTGTGGACAACTCGACTTAGGGGAGACTACGAGCAGTACTTC. Translating it yields CASSLWTTRLRGDYEQYF.

Many counts were recorded for this clonotype. The rearrangement uses TRBV6-1 and TRBJ2-7; no firm D call. V was trimmed by 2 bases and J by 2 bases, leaving 13 bases between them. The CDR3 contains 15 residues. Germline V CDR1 and CDR2: MNHNS, SASEGT. CDR3 amino acids: CASSETYGATYEQYF. In DNA, the CDR3 is TGTGCCAGCAGTGAAACGTATGGAGCCACCTACGAGCAGTACTTC.

Note on this clonotype: One junction end does not reproduce the germline sequence, and a read error may be involved. The rearrangement uses TRBV28 and TRBJ1-5, with 10 bases that match TRBD1. Germline CDR1 is MDHEN and CDR2 is SYDVKM. The CDR3 is 13 amino acids. In nucleotides, the CDR3 is TGTGCCAGCAGTGACTCCGACAGGGGGCTCTCATATTTT. Protein product: CASSDSDRGLSYF.

This clonotype was observed many times. The gene calls are TRBV29-1 and TRBJ2-7; perhaps TRBD2 as D (5 bases). V lost 7 bases to trimming and J lost 4 bases, with 14 bases between them. The V gene's germline CDR1 is SQVTM and CDR2 ANQGSEA. This CDR3 has 12 residues. The CDR3 protein is CSARGWGYEQYF. CDR3 sequence (DNA): TGCAGCGCCCGAGGGTGGGGATACGAGCAGTACTTC.

This clonotype was seen repeatedly, ten times or more. The chain couples TRBV6-1 to TRBJ1-1, with 9 positions matching TRBD1. This CDR3 comprises 12 residues. The V gene end was trimmed by 10 bases and the J gene end by 3 bases; junction bases not matched to a gene: 3. The germline CDR1 and CDR2 sequences are MNHNS and SASEGT. The CDR3 nucleotides are TGTGCCAACGGACAGGGGCACACTGAAGCTTTCTTT. It specifies CANGQGHTEAFF.